What follows are 8 T cell receptor beta chains derived from one specimen sequenced in a study of T cell responses to AZD1222 COVID-19 vaccine. Profiling relied on immunoSEQ multiplex PCR, and the TCRdb table lists in-frame clones only, not all of them. The sample holds more than 95,000 clones, 80% to 90% seen once. Sequenced material: peripheral blood, taken on day 0 of AZD1222 vaccination. These TCRs come from an adult in good health.

CDR3 coding DNA: TGTGCCAGCAGTTTGATTAGCGGGAGCTCAGGAGATACGCAGTATTTT. Amino acid sequence: CASSLISGSSGDTQYF. The rearrangement uses TRBV28 and TRBJ2-3, with TRBD2 identical over 9 bases. The germline V gene encodes CDR1 MDHEN and CDR2 SYDVKM. Trimming cost V 3 bases and J 5 bases; bases outside gene matches: 9. The CDR3 runs 16 residues.

This chain joins TRBV5-1 and TRBJ1-5; tentative D call: TRBD1 (6 bases). This CDR3 spans 13 amino acids. The germline CDR1 and CDR2 sequences are SGHRS and YFSETQ. Trimming removed 2 bases at V and 5 bases at J, with 8 bases between. This chain's CDR3 is CASSLYRDQPQHF. In nucleotides, the CDR3 is TGCGCCAGCAGCTTATACAGGGATCAGCCCCAGCATTTT.

There are a few counts of this clone. This chain links TRBV28 with TRBJ2-7, with 11 bases matching TRBD2. Germline CDR1 reads MDHEN; CDR2 reads SYDVKM. J gave up 0 bases and V 4 bases, and 2 bases lay outside the gene matches. This CDR3 comprises 15 residues. CDR3 DNA: TGTGCCAGCAGTTCGACTAGCGGGGTCTCCTACGAGCAGTACTTC. Its protein product is CASSSTSGVSYEQYF.

This clone has just one count. V gene TRBV18 combines with J gene TRBJ1-2, with D perhaps TRBD1 (5 bases). The CDR3 totals 16 residues. Germline V gene data show CDR1 as KGHSH and CDR2 as LQKENI. The ends were cut back, 4 bases at V and 4 bases at J, with 19 bases in the middle. In DNA form, the CDR3 reads TGTGCCAGCTCACTCTCTAATTATCAGGGTACCTATGGCTACACCTTC. It encodes CASSLSNYQGTYGYTF.

As DNA, the CDR3 is TGTGCCAGCAGCTTGACCGGGACAGGGGCTGAAGCTTTCTTT. Translation: CASSLTGTGAEAFF. The chain uses TRBV7-6 and TRBJ1-1; 10 positions agree with TRBD1. Looked up from germline, CDR1 is SGHVS and CDR2 is FNYEAQ. J lost 6 bases, V lost 3 bases, and 4 bases had no gene match. The CDR3 consists of 14 residues.

This clone has just a few counts. The V and J genes are TRBV5-1 and TRBJ1-2, with unresolved D. V lost 0 bases to trimming and J lost 3 bases, with 6 bases between them. Germline assignment: CDR1 SGHRS and CDR2 YFSETQ. CDR3 length equals 13 residues. The CDR3 DNA follows: TGCGCCAGCAGCTTGGGCAAAGACTATGGCTACACCTTC. Its protein is CASSLGKDYGYTF. The full variable domain, with the rest looked up from reference TRBV5-1 and TRBJ1-2, is KAGVTQTPRYLIKTRGQQVTLSCSPISGHRSVSWYQQTPGQGLQFLFEYFSETQRNKGNFPGRFSGRQFSNSRSEMNVSTLELGDSALYLCASSLGKDYGYTFGSGTRLTVV.

The chain couples TRBV19 to TRBJ1-5; D possibly corresponds to TRBD1 (6 bases). The germline V and J ends were trimmed by 2 bases and 0 bases, with 8 bases remaining between them. CDR3 length: 15 residues. Germline loops: CDR1 LNHDA, CDR2 SQIVND (reference sequence). For the CDR3, the DNA is TGTGCCAGTAGTATAAGGGGGGCTAGCAATCAGCCCCAGCATTTT. Amino acids: CASSIRGASNQPQHF.

The chain carries TRBV19 and TRBJ1-4; 10 bases align to TRBD1. CDR1 is LNHDA and CDR2 is SQIVND in the germline V gene (reference sequence). CDR3 size: 15 residues. V shed 4 bases, J shed 8 bases, and the junction held 7 bases outside the gene matches. In nucleotides, the CDR3 is TGTGCCAGTAGTACCCCTGGGACAGGGGAGGAAAAACTGTTTTTT. Its translation: CASSTPGTGEEKLFF.